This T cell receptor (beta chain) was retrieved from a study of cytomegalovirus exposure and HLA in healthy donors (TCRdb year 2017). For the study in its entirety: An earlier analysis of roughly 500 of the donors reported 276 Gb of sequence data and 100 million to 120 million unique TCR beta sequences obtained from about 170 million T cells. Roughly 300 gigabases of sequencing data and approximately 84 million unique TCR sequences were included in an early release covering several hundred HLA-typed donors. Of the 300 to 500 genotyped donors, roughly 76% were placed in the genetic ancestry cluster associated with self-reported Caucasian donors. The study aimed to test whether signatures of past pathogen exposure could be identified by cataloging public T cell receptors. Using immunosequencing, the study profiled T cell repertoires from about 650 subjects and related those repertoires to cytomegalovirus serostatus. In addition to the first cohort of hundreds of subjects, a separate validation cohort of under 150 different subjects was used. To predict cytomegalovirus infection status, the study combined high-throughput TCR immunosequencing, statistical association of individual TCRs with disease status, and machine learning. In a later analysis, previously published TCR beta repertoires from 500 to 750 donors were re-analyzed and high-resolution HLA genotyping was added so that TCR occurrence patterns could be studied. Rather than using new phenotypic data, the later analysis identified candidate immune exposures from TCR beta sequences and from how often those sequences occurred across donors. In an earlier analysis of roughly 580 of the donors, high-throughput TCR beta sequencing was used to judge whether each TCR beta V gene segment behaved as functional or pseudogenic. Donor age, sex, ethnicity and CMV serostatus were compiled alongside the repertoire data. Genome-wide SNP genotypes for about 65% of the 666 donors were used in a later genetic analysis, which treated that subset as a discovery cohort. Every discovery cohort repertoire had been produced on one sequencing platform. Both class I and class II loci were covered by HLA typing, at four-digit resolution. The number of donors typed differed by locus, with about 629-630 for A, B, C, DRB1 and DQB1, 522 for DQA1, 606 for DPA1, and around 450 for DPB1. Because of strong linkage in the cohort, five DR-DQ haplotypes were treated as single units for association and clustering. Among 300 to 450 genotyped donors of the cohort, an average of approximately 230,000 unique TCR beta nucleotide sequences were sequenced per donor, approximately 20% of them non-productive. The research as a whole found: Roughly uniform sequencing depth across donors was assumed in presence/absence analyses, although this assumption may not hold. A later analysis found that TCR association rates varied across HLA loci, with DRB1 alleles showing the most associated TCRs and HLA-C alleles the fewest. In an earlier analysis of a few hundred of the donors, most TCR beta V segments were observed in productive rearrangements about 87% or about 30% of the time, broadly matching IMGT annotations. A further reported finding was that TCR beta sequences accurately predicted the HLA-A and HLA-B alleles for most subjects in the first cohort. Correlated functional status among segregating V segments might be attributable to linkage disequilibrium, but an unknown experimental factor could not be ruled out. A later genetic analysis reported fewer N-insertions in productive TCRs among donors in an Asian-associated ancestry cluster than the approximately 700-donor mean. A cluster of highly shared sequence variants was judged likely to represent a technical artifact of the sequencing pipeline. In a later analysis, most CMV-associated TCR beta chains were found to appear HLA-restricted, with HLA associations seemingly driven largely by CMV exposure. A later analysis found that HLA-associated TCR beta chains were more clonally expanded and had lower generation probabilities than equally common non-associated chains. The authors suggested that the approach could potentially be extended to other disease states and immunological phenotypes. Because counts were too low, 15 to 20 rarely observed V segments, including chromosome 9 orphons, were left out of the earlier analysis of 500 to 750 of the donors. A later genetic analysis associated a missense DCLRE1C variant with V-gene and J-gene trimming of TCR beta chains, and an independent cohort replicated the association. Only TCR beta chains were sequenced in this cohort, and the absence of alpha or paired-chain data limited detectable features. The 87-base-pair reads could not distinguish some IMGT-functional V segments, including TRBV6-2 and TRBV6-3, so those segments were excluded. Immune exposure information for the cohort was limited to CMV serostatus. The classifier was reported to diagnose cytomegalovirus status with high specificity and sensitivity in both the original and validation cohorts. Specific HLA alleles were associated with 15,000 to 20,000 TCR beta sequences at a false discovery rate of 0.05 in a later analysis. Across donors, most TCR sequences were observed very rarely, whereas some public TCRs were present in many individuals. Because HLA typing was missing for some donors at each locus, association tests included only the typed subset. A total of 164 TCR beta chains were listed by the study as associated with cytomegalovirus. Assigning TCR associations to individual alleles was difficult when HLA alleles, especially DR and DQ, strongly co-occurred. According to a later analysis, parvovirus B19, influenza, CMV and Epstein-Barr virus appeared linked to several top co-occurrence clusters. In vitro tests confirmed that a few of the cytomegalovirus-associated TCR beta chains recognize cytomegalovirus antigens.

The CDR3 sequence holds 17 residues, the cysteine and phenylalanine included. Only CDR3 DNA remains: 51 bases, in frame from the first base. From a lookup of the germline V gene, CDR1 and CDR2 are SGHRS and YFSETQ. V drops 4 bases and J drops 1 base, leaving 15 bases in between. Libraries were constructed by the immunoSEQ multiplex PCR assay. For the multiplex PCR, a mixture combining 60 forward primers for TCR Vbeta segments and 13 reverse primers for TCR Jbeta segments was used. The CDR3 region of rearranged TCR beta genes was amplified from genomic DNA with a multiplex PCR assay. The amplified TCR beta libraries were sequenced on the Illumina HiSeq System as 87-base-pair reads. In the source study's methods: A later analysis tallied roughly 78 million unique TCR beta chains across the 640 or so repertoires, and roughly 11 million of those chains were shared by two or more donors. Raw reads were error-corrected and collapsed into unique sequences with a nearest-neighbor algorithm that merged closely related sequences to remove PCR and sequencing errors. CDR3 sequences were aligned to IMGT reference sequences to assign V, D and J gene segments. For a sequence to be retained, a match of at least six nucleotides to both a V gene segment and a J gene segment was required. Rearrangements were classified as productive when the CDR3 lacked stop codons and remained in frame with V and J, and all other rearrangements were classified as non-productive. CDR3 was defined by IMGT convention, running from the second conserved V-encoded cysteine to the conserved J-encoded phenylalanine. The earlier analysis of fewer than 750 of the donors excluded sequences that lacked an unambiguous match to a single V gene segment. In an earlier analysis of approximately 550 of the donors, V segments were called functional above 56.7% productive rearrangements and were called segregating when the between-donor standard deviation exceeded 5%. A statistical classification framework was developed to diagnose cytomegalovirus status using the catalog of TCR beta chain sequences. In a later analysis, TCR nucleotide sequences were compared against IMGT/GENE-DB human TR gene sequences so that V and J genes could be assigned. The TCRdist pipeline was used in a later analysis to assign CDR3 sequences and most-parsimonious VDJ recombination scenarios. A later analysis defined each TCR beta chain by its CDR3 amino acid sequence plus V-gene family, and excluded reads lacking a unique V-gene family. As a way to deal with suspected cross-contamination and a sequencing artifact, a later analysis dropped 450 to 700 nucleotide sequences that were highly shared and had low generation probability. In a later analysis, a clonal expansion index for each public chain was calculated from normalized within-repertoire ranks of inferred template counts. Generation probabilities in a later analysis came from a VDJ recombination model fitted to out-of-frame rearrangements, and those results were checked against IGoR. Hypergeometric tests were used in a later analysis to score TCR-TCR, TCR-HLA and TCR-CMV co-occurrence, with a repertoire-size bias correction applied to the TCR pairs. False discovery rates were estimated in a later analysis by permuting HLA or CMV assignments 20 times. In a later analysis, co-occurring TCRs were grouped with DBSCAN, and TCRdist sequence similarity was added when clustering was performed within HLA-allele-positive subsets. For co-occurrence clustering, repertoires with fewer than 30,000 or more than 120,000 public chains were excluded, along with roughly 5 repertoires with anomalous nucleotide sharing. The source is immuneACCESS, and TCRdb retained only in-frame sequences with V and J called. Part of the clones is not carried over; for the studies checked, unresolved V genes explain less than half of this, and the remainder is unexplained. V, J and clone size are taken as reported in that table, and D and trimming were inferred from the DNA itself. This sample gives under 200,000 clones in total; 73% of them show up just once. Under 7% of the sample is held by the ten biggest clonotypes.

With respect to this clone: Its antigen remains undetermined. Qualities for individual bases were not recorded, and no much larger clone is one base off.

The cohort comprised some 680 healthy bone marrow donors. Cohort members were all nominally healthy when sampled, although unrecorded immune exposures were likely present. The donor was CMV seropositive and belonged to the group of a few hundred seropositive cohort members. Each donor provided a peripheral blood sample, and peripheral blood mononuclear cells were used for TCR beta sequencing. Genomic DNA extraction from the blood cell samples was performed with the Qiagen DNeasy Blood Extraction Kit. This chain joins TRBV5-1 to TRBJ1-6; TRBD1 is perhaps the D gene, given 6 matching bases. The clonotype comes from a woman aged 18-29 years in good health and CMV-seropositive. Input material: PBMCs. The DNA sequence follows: TGCGCCAGCAGCCCAGGTACAGGGAGTTCCTATAATTCACCCCTCCACTTT. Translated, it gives CASSPGTGSSYNSPLHF.